The rows below give T cell receptor beta chains drawn from one sample of a study of cytomegalovirus exposure and HLA in healthy donors. Clones were read by immunoSEQ multiplex PCR, and TCRdb kept only the in-frame ones, dropping some. The sample has over 150,000 clones, around 75% seen once. Sample: PBMCs. These receptors were collected from a male donor in good health and CMV-seronegative. The CDR3 runs from the conserved cysteine through the conserved F or W. The order of the fields is D gene, clone size, V gene, J gene, CDR3 DNA, CDR3 protein. The D gene is left open where the match is weak. Rows may omit the clone size; those that give it use once, few, many or a size class.

TRBD2,NA,TRBV28,TRBJ2-5,TGTGCCAGCAGGCTAGCGGTCCAAGAGACCCAGTACTTC,CASRLAVQETQYF
TRBD1,NA,TRBV18,TRBJ2-1,TGTGCCAGCTCACCGACAGGGGGATTTCATGAGCAGTTCTTC,CASSPTGGFHEQFF
TRBD1,NA,TRBV18,TRBJ1-1,TGTGCCAGCTCACCACCACCAGGGGGCACTGAAGCTTTCTTT,CASSPPPGGTEAFF
TRBD2,few,TRBV5-1,TRBJ2-1,TGCGCCAGCAGCTTGGGTACTAGCGGCTACAATGAGCAGTTCTTC,CASSLGTSGYNEQFF
NA,many,TRBV4-2,TRBJ1-5,TGTGCCAGCAGCCAAGAAGCGGGTAATAGCAATCAGCCCCAGCATTTT,CASSQEAGNSNQPQHF
TRBD2,NA,TRBV30,TRBJ2-7,TGTGCCTGGAGTTCCTTGACTAGCGGACCCTACGAGCAGTACTTC,CAWSSLTSGPYEQYF
TRBD2,few,TRBV7-3,TRBJ2-2,TGTGCCAGCAGCTTATTGCCTAGCGGGAACACCGGGGAGCTGTTTTTT,CASSLLPSGNTGELFF
TRBD1,few,TRBV28,TRBJ1-2,TGTGCCAGCAGTTCCAGGGGGCGCGACTATGGCTACACCTTC,CASSSRGRDYGYTF
TRBD1,NA,TRBV30,TRBJ2-3,TGTGCCTGGAGTTTAAACAGGGGGCGGGATACGCAGTATTTT,CAWSLNRGRDTQYF
NA,NA,TRBV18,TRBJ1-5,TGTGCCAGCTCACCACAGGGGAATCAGCCCCAGCATTTT,CASSPQGNQPQHF
NA,NA,TRBV30,TRBJ2-3,TGTGCCTGGAGTGAAGGAAGCGTTAGCACAGATACGCAGTATTTT,CAWSEGSVSTDTQYF
NA,NA,TRBV7-9,TRBJ1-2,TGTGCCAGCAGCCCAGCCCAGGGTGAAATGGATGGCTACACCTTC,CASSPAQGEMDGYTF
TRBD1,few,TRBV6-4,TRBJ2-5,TGTGCCAGCAGCCGCGACAGGGAAGGGACCCAGTACTTC,CASSRDREGTQYF
NA,NA,TRBV7-3,TRBJ2-1,TGTGCCAGCAGCTTAAACGCGGCGGTAACCTACAATGAGCAGTTCTTC,CASSLNAAVTYNEQFF
NA,once,TRBV30,TRBJ1-2,TGTGCCTGGAGCCCTGGACTCAATGGCTACACCTTC,CAWSPGLNGYTF
NA,few,TRBV9,TRBJ2-7,TGTGCCAGCAGCGTAAACCTAGCGCACGCCTACGAGCAGTACTTC,CASSVNLAHAYEQYF
TRBD2,once,TRBV19,TRBJ2-3,TGTGCCAGTAGACGACTAGCGGGAGGCACAGATACGCAGTATTTT,CASRRLAGGTDTQYF
TRBD2,NA,TRBV30,TRBJ2-3,TGTGCCTGGAATGCGGGACTCGGGGGGAATACGCAGTATTTT,CAWNAGLGGNTQYF
NA,NA,TRBV5-1,TRBJ1-5,TGCGCCAGCAGCTTGGCACCGGGAGGGAATCGGAATCAGCCCCAGCATTTT,CASSLAPGGNRNQPQHF
TRBD2,NA,TRBV5-4,TRBJ2-5,TGTGCCAGCAGCTTGGCCGGGAGGGCCGGGACCCAGTACTTC,CASSLAGRAGTQYF
TRBD1,few,TRBV28,TRBJ1-5,TGTGCCAGCAGTCCCGACAGGGGGCTTCAGCCCCAGCATTTT,CASSPDRGLQPQHF
TRBD1,NA,TRBV28,TRBJ1-5,TGTGCCAGCAGCTCGGGACAGGGCGGTCAGCCCCAGCATTTT,CASSSGQGGQPQHF
NA,NA,TRBV27,TRBJ2-1,TGTGCCAGCAGTTTAGAGGGCGATATCGACTATGAGCAGTTCTTC,CASSLEGDIDYEQFF
TRBD1,NA,TRBV19,TRBJ1-5,TGTGCCAGTAGTGACCCGCTGACAGGGGTAGCTCAGCCCCAGCATTTT,CASSDPLTGVAQPQHF
TRBD2,NA,TRBV7-9,TRBJ2-7,TGTGCCAGCAGCTTAGTTCGGCTTTCGGGGGGGTCCGAGCAGTACTTC,CASSLVRLSGGSEQYF